Sequencing of this TCR beta chain was carried out in a study of beta chain features in type 1 diabetes. The V and J ends lost 0 bases and 5 bases, in that order; junction bases with no gene match: 4. Per the germline V gene, CDR1 is KGHSH and CDR2 is LQKENI. The CDR3 is 16 amino acids. This clone has a handful of counts. What it recognizes is unknown. The study's findings and limits: Type 1 diabetes patients showed a moderate but significant shortening of TCRB CDR3s in all four CD4+ subsets. Since sequencing was performed on cDNA, cells with high TCR expression could be over-represented. A greater similarity of naive, central memory and Treg TCRB repertoires was seen among patients than among healthy donors.

The authors reverse transcribed all of the isolated RNA, so sequencing captured expressed TCRB transcripts. Libraries were prepared by immunoSEQ multiplex PCR; TCRdb keeps only in-frame clonotypes and omits some of them. The data show more than 550,000 clones, with 11% to 15% seen just once and less than 0.04% held by the top ten. The TCR was taken from a man between 18 and 29 years old with type 1 diabetes. Input material: naive CD4+ T cells from blood. The rearrangement links TRBV18 to TRBJ2-5, with 12 bases aligning to TRBD2. CDR3 loop: CASSPPSLAGGETQYF. The CDR3 nucleotides read TGTGCCAGCTCACCACCGTCGCTAGCGGGAGGGGAGACCCAGTACTTC.